Shown below are 4 T cell receptor beta chains from a single sample sequenced in a study of beta chain features in type 1 diabetes. Study-wide findings and caveats: Moderately but significantly shorter TCRB CDR3s were found in Type 1 diabetes patients in all four CD4+ subsets.

No antigens are known for them. What was sequenced were expressed TCRB transcripts, since all of the isolated RNA had been reverse transcribed. Libraries were prepared by immunoSEQ multiplex PCR; TCRdb keeps only in-frame clonotypes and omits some of them. The sample holds over 650,000 clones, around 15% seen once. Sequenced: naive CD4+ T cells from blood. The source is a man aged 18 to 30 with type 1 diabetes.

This clone came up a few times. This chain joins TRBV9 and TRBJ2-3, with D perhaps matching TRBD1 or TRBD2 (5 bases each). The V and J ends lost 4 bases and 3 bases respectively, with 15 bases between them. CDR3 size: 15 residues. Germline CDR1 and CDR2: SGDLS and YYNGEE. CDR3 amino acids: CASSLRGASTDTQYF. The CDR3 DNA is TGTGCCAGCAGCCTCCGAGGGGCCTCGACAGATACGCAGTATTTT.

This clone was counted a few times. The gene calls are TRBV14 and TRBJ2-3; 8 nucleotides agree with TRBD2. From germline, CDR1 is SGHDN and CDR2 FVKESK. The CDR3 covers 15 residues. V was clipped by 2 bases and J by 2 bases; unmatched bases: 3. The CDR3 reads CASSQTLAVTDTQYF. The CDR3 DNA follows: TGTGCCAGCAGCCAAACACTAGCGGTCACAGATACGCAGTATTTT.

The rearrangement joins TRBV18 to TRBJ2-7; possibly TRBD1 or TRBD2 for D (6 bases each). Per the germline V gene, CDR1 is KGHSH and CDR2 is LQKENI. V dropped 3 bases and J dropped 0 bases, with 18 bases sitting between them. The CDR3 runs to 17 residues. CDR3 coding DNA: TGTGCCAGCTCACCGCTGGCGGGGACATCAAGCTCCTACGAGCAGTACTTC. It translates to CASSPLAGTSSSYEQYF.

This clone was observed a few times. The rearrangement joins TRBV9 to TRBJ2-5; the D is unclear. Deletions cut 0 bases from V and 0 bases from J, with 9 bases between. The germline CDR1 and CDR2 sequences are SGDLS and YYNGEE. This CDR3 region has 15 residues. The chain's CDR3 is CASSVAPTDQETQYF. The DNA for the CDR3 is TGTGCCAGCAGCGTAGCGCCCACAGACCAAGAGACCCAGTACTTC.